This T cell receptor beta chain was recorded in a study of spatial heterogeneity in lung cancer (dated by TCRdb to the late 2010s). Describing the broader study: Beta-chain transcripts were consistently detected in greater numbers than alpha-chain transcripts, which likely reflects a higher abundance of beta-chain transcripts. A strong correlation was found between TCR transcript counts in tumor regions and a T cell transcriptional module score from matched bulk RNA-seq. In the raw uncorrected reads, each unique combination of TCR and UMI appeared more than ten times on average. In non-small cell lung cancer, the study quantitatively compared TCR alpha and beta repertoires across several tumor regions, matched nontumor lung, and blood. The study linked features of the TCR repertoire to counts of nonsynonymous mutations, which were determined by whole-exome sequencing of tumor tissue. Both alpha and beta chains were TCR-sequenced in samples taken at surgery, namely 220 tumor regions, 62 to 65 matched nontumor lung samples and 45 to 60 PBMC samples.

This clonotype was seen repeatedly, ten times or more. Which antigen it targets is not known. Base qualities are missing; no much larger clone stands one base away. As an off-target read in a library built for alpha chains, this beta chain has a frequency of little significance. Preparation of the library involved 5' RACE. For sequencing, a NextSeq 500 was employed. The TCR library protocol attached a unique molecular identifier to each TCR cDNA molecule to allow correction of PCR and sequencing errors. From the authors' description of their analysis: TCR identification, UMI-based error correction and CDR3 extraction were performed with Decombinator tools. TCRs above a frequency of 2 per 1,000, corresponding to the top 1% of the tumor frequency distribution, were defined as expanded. Expanded tumor TCRs statistically deemed absent (corrected P<0.05) from at least one tumor region were classed as regional, and all other expanded tumor TCRs were classed as ubiquitous. Each repertoire was subsampled 100 times to 5,000 TCRs, after which Renyi diversity was computed with the R vegan package. To build CDR3 similarity networks, amino acid triplet string-kernel similarity was used, and CDR3s were connected when their pairwise similarity was above 0.82. The public reads were quality trimmed at Q25 with fastp and then assembled into clones with MiXCR by TCRdb, keeping productive beta chains. Entries are consolidated by CDR3 protein sequence, retaining the most common genes and DNA. The V and J calls come from TCRdb's annotation, not from the publication. Within this sample are more than 15,000 distinct CDR3 sequences, with 6.2% of them counted one time only. The ten largest make up 5.5% to 8% of the sample.

Deletion took 8 bases off V and 7 bases off J, with a span of 17 bases between the germline ends. Taken from the germline V gene, the CDR1 and CDR2 loops are MDHEN and SYDVKM. From cysteine to phenylalanine, the CDR3 is 13 amino acids long. Only the CDR3 region is kept as DNA, spanning 39 bases read in frame from base 1. Overall study results and their limits: The count of ubiquitous expanded TCRs correlated with the count of ubiquitous nonsynonymous mutations, and the count of regional expanded TCRs correlated with the count of regional nonsynonymous mutations. TCR-seq was estimated to cover only roughly 7% of tumor T cells for alpha chains and about 13% for beta chains. The number of expanded intratumoral alpha and beta TCRs correlated with the tumor nonsynonymous mutation count. Confirming at a functional level the hypothesis that regional TCRs recognize regional mutations was considered to require additional single-cell paired TCR alpha and beta sequencing.

Read against the paper, the sample's time point label means: sample taken at primary tumor resection. The donors were 60 to 80 patients from the lung TRACERx cohort who had early-stage, untreated non-small cell lung cancer. TCR sequencing used whole RNA extracted from tumor and nontumor lung tissue, or from cryopreserved PBMC samples, without cell sorting. A patient was chosen for TCR sequencing only when enough RNA was available from at least two tumor regions. Before selection, tumor and adjacent nontumor lung specimens were reviewed by a lung pathologist. The V and J segments used are TRBV28 and TRBJ2-5; there is no confident call for the D gene. The material sequenced was lung tumor tissue, taken at surgery. The clonotype was recovered from a male donor with early-stage non-small cell lung cancer. The bases are TGTGCCAGCTTTACCGGCCTTTTGGGGACCCAGTACTTC. This translates into CASFTGLLGTQYF.